This T cell receptor beta chain was identified in a study of a mutant IDH1 vaccine in newly diagnosed glioma. Study overall: In some groups vaccination began 4-6 weeks post-radiotherapy; others received it with temozolomide. Sex distribution of treated patients was approximately 60% male and about 40% female; mean age was about 41 years.

This CDR3 region has 16 residues. V shed 0 bases and J 4 bases; nucleotides not matched to a gene: 6. The germline gives CDR1 SNHLY, CDR2 FYNNEI. The protocol was immunoSEQ multiplex PCR, while the TCRdb copy is restricted to in-frame clones and leaves out a portion. Of around 51,000 clones detected, about 77% appear once; the ten largest clones hold around 2%. Turning to this clone: The antigen is undetermined.

Described time point: week 5, during vaccination. All doses held 300 ug of mutant IDH1 20-mer peptide, with topical imiquimod. The chain links TRBV2 to TRBJ2-7; 10 positions match TRBD1. The source was PBMCs, collected from a glioma patient whose treatment included an IDH1 peptide vaccine. The receptor was isolated from a middle-aged woman with glioma. The CDR3 DNA reads as TGTGCCAGCAGTGAAGCGTCCCCGGGACAGGGGTACGAGCAGTACTTC. Residues: CASSEASPGQGYEQYF. The variable domain in full, with the rest retrieved from reference TRBV2 and TRBJ2-7, is EPEVTQTPSHQVTQMGQEVILRCVPISNHLYFYWYRQILGQKVEFLVSFYNNEISEKSEIFDDQFSVERPDGSNFTLKIRSTKLEDSAMYFCASSEASPGQGYEQYFGPGTRLTVT.